The 17 T cell receptor beta chains listed next were all sequenced from one sample in a study of neurological immune-mediated disorders. TCRdb re-analysed the 5' RACE reads in MiXCR, keeping a single row per CDR3 protein. The table includes 95,000 to 110,000 distinct CDR3 sequences, about 10% detected once. Time point noted: longitudinal time-point 3. Sequencing input: PBMCs. The receptor source for this set is a female donor with HTLV-1-associated myelopathy (HAM/TSP).

J is TRBJ1-1 and V is TRBV2, with a weak D call TRBD1 (5 bases). The CDR3 has 14 residues. CDR1 and CDR2 from the germline V gene are SNHLY and FYNNEI. Trimming removed 3 bases at V and 5 bases at J, with 13 bases between. CDR3 sequence: CASSEVLRGTEAFF. CDR3 DNA: TGTGCCAGCAGTGAGGTTCTTAGGGGAACTGAAGCTTTCTTT.

This clonotype was counted ten times or more. The V call is TRBV5-1, the J call TRBJ1-6, with D unclear. The CDR3 contains 16 residues. CDR1 and CDR2 (germline): SGHRS, YFSETQ. Trimming left V 0 bases short and J 6 bases short, with 13 bases between. CDR3: CASSLVHQPGNSPLHF. The CDR3 DNA follows: TGCGCCAGCAGCTTGGTACACCAACCGGGTAATTCACCCCTCCACTTT. Drawing the rest from reference TRBV5-1 and TRBJ1-6, the complete variable domain is KAGVTQTPRYLIKTRGQQVTLSCSPISGHRSVSWYQQTPGQGLQFLFEYFSETQRNKGNFPGRFSGRQFSNSRSEMNVSTLELGDSALYLCASSLVHQPGNSPLHFGNGTRLTVT.

The sample holds many counts of this clonotype. The genes are TRBV20-1 and TRBJ1-2; no firm D call. The CDR3 covers 11 residues. Trimming removed 0 bases at V and 4 bases at J, with 3 bases between. CDR1 is DFQATT, CDR2 SNEGSKA, per germline (reference sequence). The CDR3 here is CSARDTYGYTF. The CDR3 DNA reads TGCAGTGCTAGAGACACCTATGGCTACACCTTC.

The rearrangement joins TRBV5-1 to TRBJ1-1; 7 positions match TRBD1. The ends lost 3 bases at V and 5 bases at J; junction bases unmatched: 4. Germline CDR1 and CDR2: SGHRS and YFSETQ. The CDR3 extends over 13 amino acids. Here the CDR3 reads CASSWDSKTEAFF. The CDR3 DNA reads TGCGCCAGCAGCTGGGACAGCAAGACTGAAGCTTTCTTT. The full variable domain, completed using reference TRBV5-1 and TRBJ1-1, is KAGVTQTPRYLIKTRGQQVTLSCSPISGHRSVSWYQQTPGQGLQFLFEYFSETQRNKGNFPGRFSGRQFSNSRSEMNVSTLELGDSALYLCASSWDSKTEAFFGQGTRLTVV.

This clonotype was observed many times. V gene TRBV7-9 combines with J gene TRBJ2-2; D call uncertain. V shed 4 bases and J shed 6 bases, with 9 bases lying between them. This CDR3 comprises 13 residues. Germline lookup yields CDR1 SEHNR and CDR2 FQNEAQ (reference sequence). The CDR3 protein is CASSSAGSGELFF. Written as DNA, the CDR3 is TGTGCCAGCAGCTCCGCAGGTTCCGGGGAGCTGTTTTTT.

This clonotype is labeled medium-sized (0.01 to 0.1%). The rearrangement uses TRBV18 and TRBJ2-1; no firm D call. V lost 3 bases and J 2 bases, leaving 17 bases between the germline ends. Germline CDR1 reads KGHSH; CDR2 reads LQKENI. The CDR3 runs 17 residues. Here the CDR3 reads CASSPSTGIGTYNEQFF. CDR3 nucleotide sequence: TGTGCCAGCTCACCTTCAACTGGGATAGGGACCTACAATGAGCAGTTCTTC.

Ten or more counts support this clonotype. The chain has TRBV4-1 and TRBJ2-7; no reliable D call. Trimming removed 4 bases at V and 5 bases at J, with 18 bases between. CDR1 MGHRA and CDR2 YSYEKL come from the germline V gene. This CDR3 region has 15 residues. The CDR3 reads CASSPGRPRVHEQYF. The CDR3 nucleotides are TGCGCCAGCAGCCCCGGACGCCCCCGGGTCCACGAGCAGTACTTC.

This clonotype appeared many times. A read error may be the cause here, since a much bigger clone is one base away. The chain carries TRBV21-1 and TRBJ2-7. TRBV21-1 is a pseudogene. CDR3 length equals 20 residues. The CDR3 spells CASRVIRVLTAETPDYEQHF. The CDR3 DNA sequence: TGTGCCAGCAGGGTAATTCGGGTTCTTACAGCCGAAACTCCAGACTACGAGCAGCACTTC.

This clonotype was recorded at least ten times. The rearrangement links TRBV5-5 to TRBJ2-2; D unclear. CDR3 length: 15 residues. Per the germline V gene, CDR1 is SGHKS and CDR2 is YYEKEE (reference sequence). Trimming pared 4 bases from V and 0 bases from J, leaving 10 bases between. CDR3 loop: CASSLQIANTGELFF. The CDR3 region has the DNA TGTGCCAGCAGCCTCCAAATCGCGAACACCGGGGAGCTGTTTTTT.

This clonotype has a count of ten or more. The chain uses TRBV5-1 and TRBJ2-3; 15 bases map to TRBD2. The CDR3 length is 18 residues. Germline loops: CDR1 SGHRS, CDR2 YFSETQ. V shed 4 bases, J shed 3 bases, and the junction held 9 bases outside the gene matches. The CDR3 protein is CASSLGLAGGPLTDTQYF. For the CDR3, the DNA is TGCGCCAGCAGCCTGGGACTAGCGGGGGGCCCACTTACAGATACGCAGTATTTT.

This clonotype was found many times. This chain joins TRBV20-1 and TRBJ1-2; 10 nucleotides line up with TRBD1. Germline CDR1 and CDR2: DFQATT and SNEGSKA (reference sequence). This CDR3 region has 15 residues. Trimming took 3 bases from V and 2 from J; bases not matched to a gene: 6. The chain's CDR3 is CSARNPGQGNYGYTF. The CDR3 nucleotides read TGCAGTGCTAGGAACCCGGGACAGGGGAACTATGGCTACACCTTC.

There are many counts of this clonotype. V is TRBV2 and J is TRBJ2-5; the D gene is possibly TRBD1 (6 bases). Trimming stripped 9 bases from V and 5 bases from J, with 19 bases between. The CDR3 covers 14 residues. The germline V gene encodes CDR1 SNHLY and CDR2 FYNNEI. DNA of the CDR3: TGTGCCAGTCGGTATACAGGGTCATGGGAGACCCAGTACTTC. This codes for CASRYTGSWETQYF.

This clonotype was detected only a few times. This chain uses TRBV19 with TRBJ2-5; D is perhaps TRBD1 (5 bases). CDR3 length equals 13 residues. The V end lost 6 bases, the J end lost 1 base, and 9 bases lay between the germline ends. Germline V gene lookup returns CDR1 LNHDA and CDR2 SQIVND (reference sequence). In nucleotides, the CDR3 is TGTGCCAGTAGAAAAGACAGCCAAGAGACCCAGTACTTC. Protein product: CASRKDSQETQYF.

Turning to this clonotype: This may come from a read error, since a much larger clone is one base off. The chain employs TRBV12-3 or TRBV12-4 and TRBJ1-5; D is possibly TRBD1 (5 bases). The CDR3 runs to 17 residues. V was trimmed by 6 bases and J by 6 bases, leaving 24 bases between them. CDR3 DNA: TGTGCCAGCAGCCCCAGCGAGGGGCTGTTAGGCAGTCAGCCCCAGCATTTT. Its protein product is CASSPSEGLLGSQPQHF.

This clonotype was recorded many times. This chain joins TRBV20-1 and TRBJ2-5, with D perhaps matching TRBD1 or TRBD2 (7 bases each). V was pared by 0 bases and J by 4 bases, with 12 bases between. The CDR3 totals 14 residues. CDR1 is DFQATT, CDR2 SNEGSKA, per germline (reference sequence). The CDR3 DNA reads TGCAGTGCTAGAGACAGGGGGGGATCAGAGACCCAGTACTTC. It specifies CSARDRGGSETQYF.

This clonotype was seen many times. The rearrangement joins TRBV7-3 to TRBJ2-1; TRBD2 aligns across 11 bases. Germline loops: CDR1 SGHTA, CDR2 FQGTGA. Trimming cost V 2 bases and J 10 bases; bases outside gene matches: 4. This CDR3 spans 14 amino acids. CDR3 in DNA: TGTGCCAGCAGCTTATATAGCGGGGGGGAGGAGCAGTTCTTC. Its protein product is CASSLYSGGEEQFF.

In this sample, this clonotype turned up many times. The chain employs TRBV20-1 and TRBJ2-5, with D tentatively TRBD1 (6 bases). V lost 0 bases to trimming and J lost 8 bases, with 10 bases between them. The CDR3 consists of 12 residues. Germline CDR1 reads DFQATT; CDR2 reads SNEGSKA (reference sequence). The CDR3 here is CSARDQGITQYF. CDR3 DNA: TGCAGTGCTAGAGATCAGGGGATCACCCAGTACTTC.